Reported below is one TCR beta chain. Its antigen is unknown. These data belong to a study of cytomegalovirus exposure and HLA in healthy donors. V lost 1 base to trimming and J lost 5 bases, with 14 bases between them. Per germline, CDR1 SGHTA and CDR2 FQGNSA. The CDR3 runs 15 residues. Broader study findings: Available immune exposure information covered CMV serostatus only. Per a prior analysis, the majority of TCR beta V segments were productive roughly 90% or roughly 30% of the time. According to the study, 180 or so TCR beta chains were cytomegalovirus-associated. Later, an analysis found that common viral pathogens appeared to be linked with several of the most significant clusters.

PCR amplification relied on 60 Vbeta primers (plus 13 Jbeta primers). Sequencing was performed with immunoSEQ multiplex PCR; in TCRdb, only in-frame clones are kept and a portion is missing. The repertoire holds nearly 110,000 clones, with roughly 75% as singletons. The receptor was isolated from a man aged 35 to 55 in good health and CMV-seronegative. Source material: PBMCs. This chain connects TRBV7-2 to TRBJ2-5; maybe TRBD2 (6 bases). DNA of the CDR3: TGTGCCAGCAGCTTAGGGTTAGGAGGGGATGAGACCCAGTACTTC. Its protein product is CASSLGLGGDETQYF.